This TCR beta chain appears in the sequencing data of a study of blood T cell repertoires in COVID-19. Whole-study context: Specimens from acute and convalescent COVID-19 originated in the United States, Italy and Spain. PBMCs, B-cell-depleted T cells, or T cells were the source of the cDNA or gDNA that made up the material.

In the study's own analysis: Amplifying reference gene primers gave estimates of nucleated cell counts. Produced via immunoSEQ multiplex PCR; TCRdb's table is partial and in-frame only. V and J calls and clone size are those listed in that table; D and trimming were worked out from the DNA. Among about 220,000 clones listed, about three quarters were seen once. The V gene lost 2 bases and the J gene lost 5 bases, with 11 bases spanning the gap. The CDR3 spans 14 residues. Germline values: CDR1 MNHEY, CDR2 SMNVEV (reference sequence). The chain combines TRBV27 with TRBJ2-3; D ambiguous. The clonotype was recovered from a woman in her 70s with acute or convalescent COVID-19. Sequenced sample: peripheral blood. Here the CDR3 reads CASSLRGSEDTQYF. In DNA form, the CDR3 reads TGTGCCAGCAGTTTACGAGGAAGCGAAGATACGCAGTATTTT.